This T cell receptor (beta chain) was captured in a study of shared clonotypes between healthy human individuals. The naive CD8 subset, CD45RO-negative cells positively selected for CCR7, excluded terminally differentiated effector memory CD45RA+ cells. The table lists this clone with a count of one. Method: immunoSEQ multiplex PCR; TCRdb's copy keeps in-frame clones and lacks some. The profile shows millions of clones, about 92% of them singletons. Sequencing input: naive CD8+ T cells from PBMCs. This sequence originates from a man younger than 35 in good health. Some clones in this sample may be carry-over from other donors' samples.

The CDR3 loop is CASRAGNEQFF. Here the CDR3 DNA reads TGTGCCAGCAGGGCAGGGAATGAGCAGTTCTTC. This chain uses TRBV6-1 with TRBJ2-1, with D possibly being TRBD1 (5 bases). There are 11 residues in the CDR3. V lost 6 bases, J lost 7 bases, and 7 bases lay in between. The V gene's germline CDR1 is MNHNS and CDR2 SASEGT.